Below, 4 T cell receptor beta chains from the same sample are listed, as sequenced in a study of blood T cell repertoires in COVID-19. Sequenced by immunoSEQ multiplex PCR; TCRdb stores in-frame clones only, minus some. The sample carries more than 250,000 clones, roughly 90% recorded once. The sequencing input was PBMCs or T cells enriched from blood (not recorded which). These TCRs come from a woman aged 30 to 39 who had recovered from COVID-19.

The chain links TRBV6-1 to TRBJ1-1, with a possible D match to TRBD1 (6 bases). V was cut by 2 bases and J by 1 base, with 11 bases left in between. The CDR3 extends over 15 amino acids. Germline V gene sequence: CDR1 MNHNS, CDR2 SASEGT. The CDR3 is CASSEHPQGNTEAFF. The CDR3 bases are TGTGCCAGCAGTGAACACCCACAGGGGAACACTGAAGCTTTCTTT.

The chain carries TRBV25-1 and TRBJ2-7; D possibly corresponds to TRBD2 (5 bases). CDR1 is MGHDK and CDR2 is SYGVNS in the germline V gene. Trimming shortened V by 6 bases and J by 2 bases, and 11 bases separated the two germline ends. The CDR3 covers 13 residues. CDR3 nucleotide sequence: TGTGCCAGCAGCGGACTGGCAGCCTACGAGCAGTACTTC. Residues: CASSGLAAYEQYF.

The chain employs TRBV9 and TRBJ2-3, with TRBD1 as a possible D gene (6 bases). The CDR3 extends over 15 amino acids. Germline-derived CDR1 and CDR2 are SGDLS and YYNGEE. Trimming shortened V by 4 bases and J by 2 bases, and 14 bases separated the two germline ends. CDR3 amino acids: CASSHSGTPTDTQYF. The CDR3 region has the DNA TGTGCCAGCAGCCATTCCGGGACACCCACAGATACGCAGTATTTT.

The CDR3 reads CASSLAGGMVGETQYF. The DNA of the CDR3 is TGTGCCAGCAGCTTGGCCGGGGGGATGGTCGGAGAGACCCAGTACTTC. The chain links TRBV5-8 to TRBJ2-5; 7 nucleotides line up with TRBD2. The CDR3 consists of 16 residues. Germline values: CDR1 SGHTS, CDR2 YDEGEE. V lost 0 bases, J lost 4 bases, and 9 bases stayed unmatched.